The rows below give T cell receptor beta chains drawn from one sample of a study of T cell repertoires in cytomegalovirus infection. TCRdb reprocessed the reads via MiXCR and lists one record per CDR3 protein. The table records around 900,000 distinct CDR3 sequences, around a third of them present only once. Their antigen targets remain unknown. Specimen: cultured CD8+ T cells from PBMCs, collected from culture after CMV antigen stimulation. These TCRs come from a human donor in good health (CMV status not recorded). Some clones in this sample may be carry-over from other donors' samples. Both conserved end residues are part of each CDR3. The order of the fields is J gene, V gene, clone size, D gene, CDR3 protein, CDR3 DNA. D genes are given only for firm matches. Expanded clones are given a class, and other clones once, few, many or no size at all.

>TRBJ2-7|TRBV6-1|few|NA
CASSGRDYSYEQYF
TGTGCCAGCAGTGGTCGAGATTACTCCTACGAGCAGTACTTC
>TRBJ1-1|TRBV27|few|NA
CASSFQGKAFF
TGTGCCAGCAGTTTTCAGGGGAAAGCTTTCTTT
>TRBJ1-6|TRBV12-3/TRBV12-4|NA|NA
CASSLTGIYSPLHF
TGTGCCAGCAGTTTAACAGGGATCTATTCACCCCTCCACTTT
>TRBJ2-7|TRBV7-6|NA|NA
CASSLAQGEYEQYF
TGTGCCAGCAGCTTAGCACAGGGAGAGTACGAGCAGTACTTC
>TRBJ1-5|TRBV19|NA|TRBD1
CASSMVGRGRHQPQHF
TGTGCCAGTAGTATGGTTGGCAGGGGGCGGCATCAGCCCCAGCATTTT
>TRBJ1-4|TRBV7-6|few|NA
CASSPDMALNEKLFF
TGTGCCAGCAGCCCGGATATGGCCCTAAATGAAAAACTGTTTTTT
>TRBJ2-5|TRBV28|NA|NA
CASNFPRTVLVETQYF
TGTGCCAGCAACTTCCCCCGGACCGTCTTGGTAGAGACCCAGTACTTC
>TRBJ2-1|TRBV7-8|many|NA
CASSPRGQFGSYNEQFF
TGTGCCAGCAGCCCTAGAGGCCAGTTCGGCTCCTACAATGAGCAGTTCTTC
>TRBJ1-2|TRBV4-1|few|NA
CASSPEVGQTYGYTF
TGCGCCAGCAGCCCGGAGGTCGGGCAGACCTATGGCTACACCTTC
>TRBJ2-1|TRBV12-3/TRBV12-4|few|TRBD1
CASRDRGYNEQFF
TGTGCCAGCCGGGACAGGGGCTACAATGAGCAGTTCTTC
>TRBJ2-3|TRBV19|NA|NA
CATGGYSTDTQYF
TGTGCCACCGGAGGCTATTCCACAGATACGCAGTATTTT
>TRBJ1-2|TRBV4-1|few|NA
CASSQVDSPYYGYTF
TGCGCCAGCAGCCAGGTGGACAGCCCCTACTATGGCTACACCTTC
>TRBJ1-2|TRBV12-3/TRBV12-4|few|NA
CASSLSGTGYTF
TGTGCCAGCAGTTTATCGGGGACCGGCTACACCTTC
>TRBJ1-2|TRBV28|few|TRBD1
CASSLNPGTANYGYTF
TGTGCCAGCAGTCTCAATCCCGGGACAGCTAACTATGGCTACACCTTC
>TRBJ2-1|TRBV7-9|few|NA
CASSSRQFDEQFF
TGTGCCAGCAGCTCACGACAGTTTGATGAGCAGTTCTTC
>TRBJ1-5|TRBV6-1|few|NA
CASSETYPQHF
TGTGCCAGCAGTGAAACGTACCCCCAGCATTTT
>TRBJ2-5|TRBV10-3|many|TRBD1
CAISVHAGTAQETQYF
TGTGCCATCAGTGTACACGCCGGGACAGCCCAAGAGACCCAGTACTTC
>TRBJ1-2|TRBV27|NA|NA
CASSTRRDLDGYTF
TGTGCCAGCAGTACTCGCAGGGACCTCGATGGCTACACCTTC
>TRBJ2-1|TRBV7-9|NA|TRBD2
CASSRSTGGHNEQFF
TGTGCCAGCAGCCGATCGACGGGGGGGCACAATGAGCAGTTCTTC
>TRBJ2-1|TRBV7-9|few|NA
CASSPKMFSIISYNEQFF
TGTGCCAGCAGCCCGAAGATGTTTTCTATTATCTCCTACAATGAGCAGTTCTTC
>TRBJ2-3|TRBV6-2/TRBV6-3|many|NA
CASSLTGSADTQYF
TGTGCCAGCAGCCTGACAGGATCCGCGGATACGCAGTATTTT
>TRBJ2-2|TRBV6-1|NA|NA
CATTQRRGGTGELFF
TGTGCCACCACCCAGAGGCGGGGAGGAACCGGGGAGCTGTTTTTT
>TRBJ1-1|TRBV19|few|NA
CASSIFRSLNTEAFF
TGTGCCAGTAGTATTTTCCGCAGCTTGAACACTGAAGCTTTCTTT
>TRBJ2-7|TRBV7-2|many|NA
CASSSEGGSYEQYF
TGTGCCAGCAGCTCCGAGGGGGGCTCCTACGAGCAGTACTTC
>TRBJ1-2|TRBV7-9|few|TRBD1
CASSATGGELYGYTF
TGTGCCAGCAGCGCGACAGGGGGCGAACTCTATGGCTACACCTTC